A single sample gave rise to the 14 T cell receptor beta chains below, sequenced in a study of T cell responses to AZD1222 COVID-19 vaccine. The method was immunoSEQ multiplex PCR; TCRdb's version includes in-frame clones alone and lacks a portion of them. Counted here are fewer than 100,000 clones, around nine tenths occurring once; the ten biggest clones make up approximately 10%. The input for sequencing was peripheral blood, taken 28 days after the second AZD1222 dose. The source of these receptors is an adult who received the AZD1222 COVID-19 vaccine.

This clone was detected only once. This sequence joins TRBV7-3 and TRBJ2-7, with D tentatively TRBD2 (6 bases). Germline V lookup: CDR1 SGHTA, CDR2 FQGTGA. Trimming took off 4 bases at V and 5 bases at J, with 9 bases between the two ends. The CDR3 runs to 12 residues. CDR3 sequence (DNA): TGTGCCAGCAGCTCCTCGGGGGACGAGCAGTACTTC. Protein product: CASSSSGDEQYF.

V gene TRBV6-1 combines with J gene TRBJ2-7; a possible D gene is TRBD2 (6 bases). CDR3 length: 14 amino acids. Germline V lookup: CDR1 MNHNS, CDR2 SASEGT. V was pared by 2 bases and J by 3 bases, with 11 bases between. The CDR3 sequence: CASSEWGGDYEQYF. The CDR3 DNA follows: TGTGCCAGCAGTGAATGGGGCGGGGACTACGAGCAGTACTTC.

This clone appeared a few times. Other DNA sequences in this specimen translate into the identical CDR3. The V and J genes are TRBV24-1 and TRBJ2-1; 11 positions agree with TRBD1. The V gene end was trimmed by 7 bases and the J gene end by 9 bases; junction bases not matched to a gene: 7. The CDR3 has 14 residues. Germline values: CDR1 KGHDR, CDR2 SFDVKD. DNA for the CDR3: TGTGCCACCAGAGCGGACAGGGGGCGAGGTGAGCAGTTCTTC. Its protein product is CATRADRGRGEQFF.

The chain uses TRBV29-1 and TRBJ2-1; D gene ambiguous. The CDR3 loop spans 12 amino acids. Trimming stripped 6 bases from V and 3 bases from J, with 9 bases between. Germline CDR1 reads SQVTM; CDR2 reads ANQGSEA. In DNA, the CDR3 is TGCAGCGTGCCCCCAGGCTACAATGAGCAGTTCTTC. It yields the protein CSVPPGYNEQFF.

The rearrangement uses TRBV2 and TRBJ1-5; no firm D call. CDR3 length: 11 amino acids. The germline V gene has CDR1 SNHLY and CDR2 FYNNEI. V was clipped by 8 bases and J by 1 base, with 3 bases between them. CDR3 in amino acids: CASGSNQPQHF. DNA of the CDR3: TGTGCCAGCGGGAGCAATCAGCCCCAGCATTTT. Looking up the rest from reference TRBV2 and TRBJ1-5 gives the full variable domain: EPEVTQTPSHQVTQMGQEVILRCVPISNHLYFYWYRQILGQKVEFLVSFYNNEISEKSEIFDDQFSVERPDGSNFTLKIRSTKLEDSAMYFCASGSNQPQHFGDGTRLSIL.

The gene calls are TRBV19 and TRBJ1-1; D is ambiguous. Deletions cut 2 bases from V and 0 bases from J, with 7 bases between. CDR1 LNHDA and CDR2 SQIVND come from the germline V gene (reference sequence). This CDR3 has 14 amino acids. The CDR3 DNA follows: TGTGCCAGTAGTATATCACAGCTGAACACTGAAGCTTTCTTT. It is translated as CASSISQLNTEAFF.

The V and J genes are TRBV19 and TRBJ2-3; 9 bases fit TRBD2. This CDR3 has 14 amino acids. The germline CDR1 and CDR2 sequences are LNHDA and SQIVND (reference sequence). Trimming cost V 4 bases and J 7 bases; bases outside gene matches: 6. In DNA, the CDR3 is TGTGCCAGTAGTAAGGCTAGCGGGGCGTATACGCAGTATTTT. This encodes CASSKASGAYTQYF.

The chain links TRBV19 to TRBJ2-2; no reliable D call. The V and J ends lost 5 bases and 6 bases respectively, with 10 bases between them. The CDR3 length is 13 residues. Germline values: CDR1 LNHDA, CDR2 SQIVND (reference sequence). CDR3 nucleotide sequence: TGTGCCAGTAGTCCCGGAATCCCCGGGGAGCTGTTTTTT. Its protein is CASSPGIPGELFF.

The CDR3 DNA reads as TGTGCCAGCAGCTTAGAACTAGCGTTCCAAGAGACCCAGTACTTC. Its protein is CASSLELAFQETQYF. The genes are TRBV7-9 and TRBJ2-5; 7 nucleotides line up with TRBD2. Per germline, CDR1 SEHNR and CDR2 FQNEAQ (reference sequence). The CDR3 runs to 15 residues. V shed 1 base and J 1 base; nucleotides not matched to a gene: 3.

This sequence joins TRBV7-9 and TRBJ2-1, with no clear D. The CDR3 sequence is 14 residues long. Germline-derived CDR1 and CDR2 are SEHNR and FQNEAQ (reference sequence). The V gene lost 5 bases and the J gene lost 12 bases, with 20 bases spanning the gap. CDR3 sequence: CASSVFLAVEGQFF. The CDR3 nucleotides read TGTGCCAGCAGCGTGTTTTTGGCAGTTGAAGGGCAGTTCTTC. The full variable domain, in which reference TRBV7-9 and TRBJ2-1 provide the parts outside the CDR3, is DTGVSQNPRHKITKRGQNVTFRCDPISEHNRLYWYRQTLGQGPEFLTYFQNEAQLEKSRLLSDRFSAERPKGSFSTLEIQRTEQGDSAMYLCASSVFLAVEGQFFGPGTRLTVL.

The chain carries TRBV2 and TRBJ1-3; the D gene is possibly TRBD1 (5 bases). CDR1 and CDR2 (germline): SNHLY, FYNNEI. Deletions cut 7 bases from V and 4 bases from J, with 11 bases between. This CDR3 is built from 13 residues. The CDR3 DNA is TGTGCCAGCACCGAAGGGGTGGGAAACACCATATATTTT. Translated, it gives CASTEGVGNTIYF.

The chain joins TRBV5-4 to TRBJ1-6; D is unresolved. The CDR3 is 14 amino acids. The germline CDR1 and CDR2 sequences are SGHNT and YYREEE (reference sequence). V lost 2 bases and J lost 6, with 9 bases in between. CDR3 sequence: CASSLTGSNSPLHF. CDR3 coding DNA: TGTGCCAGCAGCTTAACGGGCAGTAATTCACCCCTCCACTTT.

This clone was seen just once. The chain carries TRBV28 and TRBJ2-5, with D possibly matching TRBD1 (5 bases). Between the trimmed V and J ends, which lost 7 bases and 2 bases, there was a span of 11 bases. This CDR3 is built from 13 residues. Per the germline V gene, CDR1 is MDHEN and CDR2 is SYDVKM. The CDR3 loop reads CASTGHIQETQYF. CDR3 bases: TGTGCCAGCACCGGACATATACAAGAGACCCAGTACTTC.

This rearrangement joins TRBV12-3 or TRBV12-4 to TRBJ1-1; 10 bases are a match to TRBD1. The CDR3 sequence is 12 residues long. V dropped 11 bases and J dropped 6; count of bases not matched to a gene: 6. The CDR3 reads CAGGQGSAEAFF. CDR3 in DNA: TGTGCCGGGGGACAGGGGTCGGCTGAAGCTTTCTTT.